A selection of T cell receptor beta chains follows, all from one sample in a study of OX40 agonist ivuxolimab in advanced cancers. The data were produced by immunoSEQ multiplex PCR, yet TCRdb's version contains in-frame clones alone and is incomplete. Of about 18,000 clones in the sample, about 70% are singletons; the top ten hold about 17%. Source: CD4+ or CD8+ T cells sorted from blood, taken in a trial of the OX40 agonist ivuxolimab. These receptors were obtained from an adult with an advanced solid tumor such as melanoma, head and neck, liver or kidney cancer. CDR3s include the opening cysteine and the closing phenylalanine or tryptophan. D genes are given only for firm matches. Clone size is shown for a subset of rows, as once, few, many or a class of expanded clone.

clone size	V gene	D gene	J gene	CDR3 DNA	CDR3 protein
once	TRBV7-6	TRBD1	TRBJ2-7	TGTGCCAGCAGCATACCGGCCGGGACAGGGGAATACGGGGGACGGGACGAGCAGTACTTC	CASSIPAGTGEYGGRDEQYF
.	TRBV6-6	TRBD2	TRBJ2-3	TGTGCCAGCTTAAGCGGGGAGGATACGCAGTATTTT	CASLSGEDTQYF
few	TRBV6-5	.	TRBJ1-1	TGTGCCAGCAGTTACTCGAGGCAGGAAGCTTTCTTT	CASSYSRQEAFF
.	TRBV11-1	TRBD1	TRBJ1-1	TGTGCCAGCACCCATGGACAGGTGGGAGTAACTGAAGCTTTCTTT	CASTHGQVGVTEAFF
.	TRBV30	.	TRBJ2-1	TGTGCCTGGATTAAGGGCGATGAGCAGTTCTTC	CAWIKGDEQFF
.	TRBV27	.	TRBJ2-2	TGTGCCAGCAGTTCAACCACCGGGGAGCTGTTTTTT	CASSSTTGELFF
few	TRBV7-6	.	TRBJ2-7	TGTGCCAGCAGCTTAGTGAGCTCCTACGAGCAGTACTTC	CASSLVSSYEQYF
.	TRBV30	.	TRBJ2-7	TGTGCCTGGAGTGTAGGCAGGGGTTTCCCCTACGAGCAGTACTTC	CAWSVGRGFPYEQYF
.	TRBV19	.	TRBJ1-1	TGTGCCAGTAGTATAGGGGGGGCGAACACTGAAGCTTTCTTT	CASSIGGANTEAFF
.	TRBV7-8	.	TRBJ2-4	TGTGCCAGCAGCTCCGACGGGTGGAACATTCAGTACTTC	CASSSDGWNIQYF
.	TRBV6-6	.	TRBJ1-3	TGTGCCAGCAGTCCTCGCGGAGTCGGGAGGACCATATATTTT	CASSPRGVGRTIYF
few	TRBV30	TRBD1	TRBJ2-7	TGTGCCTGGAGTGAACAGGGGTACTACGAGCAGTACTTC	CAWSEQGYYEQYF
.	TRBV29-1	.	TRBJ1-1	TGCAGCCTTCGGGGGGGGGCGGACACTGAAGCTTTCTTT	CSLRGGADTEAFF
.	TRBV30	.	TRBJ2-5	TGTGCCTGGGATACCCCGTCGCGGAGCCAAGAGACCCAGTACTTC	CAWDTPSRSQETQYF
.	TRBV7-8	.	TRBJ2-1	TGTGCCAGCAGCTTACAGGGCTCCTACAATGAGCAGTTCTTC	CASSLQGSYNEQFF
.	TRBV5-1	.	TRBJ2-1	TGCGCCAGCAGCTTGGAGGCCCCCATAGTGGATGAGCAGTTCTTC	CASSLEAPIVDEQFF
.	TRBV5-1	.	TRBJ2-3	TGCGCCAGCAGCTTGTATGTGGAAGATACGCAGTATTTT	CASSLYVEDTQYF
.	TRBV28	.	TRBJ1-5	TGTGCCAGCAGTCCGGGAGTGGGGCAGCCCCAGCATTTT	CASSPGVGQPQHF
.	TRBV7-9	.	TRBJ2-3	TGTGCCAGCAGCCCCCTAGACTATCCAGATACGCAGTATTTT	CASSPLDYPDTQYF
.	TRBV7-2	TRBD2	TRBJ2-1	TGTGCCAGCAGCTACACCGGCCTAGCGGGATGGAATGAGCAGTTCTTC	CASSYTGLAGWNEQFF
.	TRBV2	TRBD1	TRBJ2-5	TGTGCCAGCAGTGCCACAGGGGGCGCGGAGACCCAGTACTTC	CASSATGGAETQYF
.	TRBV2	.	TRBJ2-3	TGTGCCAGCAGTGAAAGGGGACTAGATACGCAGTATTTT	CASSERGLDTQYF
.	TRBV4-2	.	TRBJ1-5	TGTGCCAGCAGCACTGCAGGGGGCAATCAGCCCCAGCATTTT	CASSTAGGNQPQHF
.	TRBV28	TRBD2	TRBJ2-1	TGTGCCAGCAGTTCCCCCGGGACTAAGTACAATGAGCAGTTCTTC	CASSSPGTKYNEQFF
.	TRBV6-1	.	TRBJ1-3	TGTGCCAGCAGAACAGGGTTCGGAAACACCATATATTTT	CASRTGFGNTIYF
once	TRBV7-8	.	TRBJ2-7	TGTGCCAGCAGCCTAGTGGGGGGGGGCAAGTACGAGCAGTACTTC	CASSLVGGGKYEQYF
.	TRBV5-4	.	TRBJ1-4	TGTGCCAGCAGCTTGGCAAATGAAAAACTGTTTTTT	CASSLANEKLFF
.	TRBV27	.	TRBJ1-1	TGTGCCAGCAGTCCTATTGGGGGGAGAGGGACTGAAGCTTTCTTT	CASSPIGGRGTEAFF
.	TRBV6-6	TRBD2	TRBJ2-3	TGTGCCAGCAGTGAGCTAGCGGACGATACGCAGTATTTT	CASSELADDTQYF